This is a list of T cell receptor beta chains from one sample in a study of Ad26.COV2.S vaccination and SARS-CoV-2 variants. Assay used: immunoSEQ multiplex PCR; TCRdb lists only in-frame clones, some missing. The repertoire has about 680,000 clones, roughly 90% of them found once; the top ten carry 1.5%. The specimen comprised peripheral blood, sampled in a trial of Ad26.COV2.S vaccine versus placebo. Every receptor here comes from a person aged 18 to 65 who received the Ad26.COV2.S COVID-19 vaccine or a placebo. Each CDR3 is given with its conserved first and last residue. A D gene is named only where the DNA matches it firmly. A clone size is listed for some rows: how often the clone was seen (once, few, many), or a class if it is expanded.

size,V,J,D,CDR3,DNA
.,TRBV18,TRBJ1-6,.,CASSPGVWNSPLHF,TGTGCCAGCTCACCAGGGGTTTGGAATTCACCCCTCCACTTT
.,TRBV29-1,TRBJ1-1,.,CSVGGMNTEAFF,TGCAGCGTTGGGGGGATGAACACTGAAGCTTTCTTT
.,TRBV6-5,TRBJ1-4,.,CASSYSIAEKLFF,TGTGCCAGCAGTTACTCGATCGCTGAAAAACTGTTTTTT
.,TRBV11-3,TRBJ2-2,TRBD1,CASSEGGRELFF,TGTGCCAGCAGTGAAGGGGGCCGGGAGCTGTTTTTT
.,TRBV30,TRBJ1-1,.,CAWRGFTEAFF,TGTGCCTGGAGAGGGTTCACTGAAGCTTTCTTT
.,TRBV3-1/TRBV3-2,TRBJ2-1,TRBD2,CASSQAGIAGRWDEQFF,TGTGCCAGCAGCCAAGCGGGGATAGCGGGGAGGTGGGATGAGCAGTTCTTC
.,TRBV16,TRBJ2-7,.,CASSQLHTGEQYF,TGTGCCAGCAGCCAACTACACACCGGCGAGCAGTACTTC
.,TRBV5-1,TRBJ2-1,TRBD1,CASSLEGQTYNEQFF,TGCGCCAGCAGCTTGGAGGGACAGACCTACAATGAGCAGTTCTTC
once,TRBV6-6,TRBJ2-7,TRBD2,CASSPSGSSYEQYF,TGTGCCAGCAGCCCTAGCGGGAGCTCCTACGAGCAGTACTTC
.,TRBV5-1,TRBJ2-3,.,CASSAVDTQYF,TGCGCCAGCAGCGCGGTAGATACGCAGTATTTT
.,TRBV27,TRBJ2-3,.,CASSYGTLGSTDTQYF,TGTGCCAGCAGTTATGGGACTTTAGGTTCCACAGATACGCAGTATTTT
.,TRBV30,TRBJ1-4,TRBD1,CAWARDRGDEKLFF,TGTGCCTGGGCCCGGGACAGGGGTGATGAAAAACTGTTTTTT
.,TRBV27,TRBJ2-7,TRBD2,CASSFSLLAGRSEQYF,TGTGCCAGCAGTTTCTCCCTTCTAGCGGGTCGTTCAGAGCAGTACTTC
.,TRBV7-8,TRBJ2-1,.,CASSRTVGNEQFF,TGTGCCAGCAGCAGGACAGTGGGCAATGAGCAGTTCTTC
.,TRBV7-6,TRBJ2-7,.,CASSLAGGEQYF,TGTGCCAGCAGCTTAGCCGGAGGGGAGCAGTACTTC
.,TRBV30,TRBJ2-5,TRBD2,CAGTSPLYVKETQYF,TGTGCCGGGACTAGTCCCCTCTACGTGAAAGAGACCCAGTACTTC
once,TRBV5-4,TRBJ2-5,.,CASSEAEETQYF,TGTGCCAGCAGCGAGGCGGAAGAGACCCAGTACTTC
.,TRBV5-1,TRBJ1-2,.,CASSLGGDGYTF,TGCGCCAGCAGCTTGGGGGGAGATGGCTACACCTTC
.,TRBV11-3,TRBJ2-7,TRBD1,CASSPSSGQGAYEQYF,TGTGCCAGCAGCCCGTCGTCCGGACAGGGGGCTTACGAGCAGTACTTC
.,TRBV5-6,TRBJ1-5,.,CASSSLRGARNQPQHF,TGTGCCAGCAGCTCCCTCCGGGGGGCGCGTAATCAGCCCCAGCATTTT
.,TRBV5-6,TRBJ1-2,TRBD1,CASSRDRGVYGYTF,TGTGCCAGCAGCCGGGACAGGGGCGTCTATGGCTACACCTTC
few,TRBV4-3,TRBJ1-1,.,CASSRQHRDRPNTEAFF,TGCGCCAGCAGCCGACAACACAGGGATCGCCCGAACACTGAAGCTTTCTTT
.,TRBV30,TRBJ1-3,.,CAWSVKGGRGSGNTIYF,TGTGCCTGGAGTGTAAAAGGGGGGCGGGGGTCTGGAAACACCATATATTTT
.,TRBV27,TRBJ1-1,.,CASSSSDRTRYTEAFF,TGTGCCAGCAGTTCATCTGACAGGACGAGGTACACTGAAGCTTTCTTT
.,TRBV6-5,TRBJ2-2,.,CASSPYYDTGELFF,TGTGCCAGCAGCCCCTACTACGACACCGGGGAGCTGTTTTTT
.,TRBV19,TRBJ1-1,TRBD1,CASSMGQGITEAFF,TGTGCCAGTAGTATGGGACAGGGGATCACTGAAGCTTTCTTT
.,TRBV5-1,TRBJ1-5,.,CASSPGGDNQPQHF,TGCGCCAGCAGCCCCGGAGGGGACAATCAGCCCCAGCATTTT
.,TRBV5-1,TRBJ2-2,.,CASSRSLASGTGELFF,TGCGCCAGCAGCCGCTCTTTAGCGAGTGGCACCGGGGAGCTGTTTTTT
once,TRBV27,TRBJ2-5,TRBD2,CASSPHSGGQETQYF,TGTGCCAGCAGTCCCCATAGCGGGGGTCAAGAGACCCAGTACTTC
.,TRBV6-1,TRBJ1-5,.,CASSESGSNQPQHF,TGTGCCAGCAGTGAATCAGGGAGCAATCAGCCCCAGCATTTT
few,TRBV14,TRBJ1-2,.,CASSRAGTYTF,TGTGCCAGCAGCCGTGCAGGGACCTACACCTTC
.,TRBV18,TRBJ2-1,TRBD1,CASSAGGTGSYNEQFF,TGTGCCAGCTCAGCAGGGGGCACAGGATCCTACAATGAGCAGTTCTTC
.,TRBV12-3/TRBV12-4,TRBJ1-2,.,CASSPGIYGYTF,TGTGCCAGCAGTCCGGGAATCTATGGCTACACCTTC
.,TRBV30,TRBJ1-6,TRBD1,CAWSEPNHIQGILLNSPLHF,TGTGCCTGGAGTGAACCAAACCACATACAGGGGATCCTCCTTAATTCACCCCTCCACTTT
.,TRBV5-1,TRBJ2-1,TRBD1,CASSEQGNEQFF,TGCGCCAGCAGCGAACAGGGGAATGAGCAGTTCTTC
.,TRBV5-6,TRBJ2-1,.,CASSSQVGEVNEQFF,TGTGCCAGCAGCTCTCAAGTCGGGGAAGTGAATGAGCAGTTCTTC
.,TRBV10-3,TRBJ1-5,.,CAISEGSNQPQHF,TGTGCCATCAGTGAGGGGAGCAATCAGCCCCAGCATTTT